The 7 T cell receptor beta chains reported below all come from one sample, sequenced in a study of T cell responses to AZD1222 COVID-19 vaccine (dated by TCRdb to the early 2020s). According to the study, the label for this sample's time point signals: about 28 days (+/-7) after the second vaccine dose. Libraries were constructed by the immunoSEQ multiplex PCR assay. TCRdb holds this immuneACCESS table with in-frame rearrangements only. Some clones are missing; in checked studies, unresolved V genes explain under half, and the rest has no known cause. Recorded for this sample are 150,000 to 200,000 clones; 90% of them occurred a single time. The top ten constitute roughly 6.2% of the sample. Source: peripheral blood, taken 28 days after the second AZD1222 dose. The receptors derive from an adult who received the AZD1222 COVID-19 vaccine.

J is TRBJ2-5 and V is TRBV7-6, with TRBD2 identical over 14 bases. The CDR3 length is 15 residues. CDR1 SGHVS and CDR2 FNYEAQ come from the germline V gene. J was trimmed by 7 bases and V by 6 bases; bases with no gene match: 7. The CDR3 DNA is TGTGCCAGCAGTCCCGGGACTAGCGGGGGCGGGACCCAGTACTTC. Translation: CASSPGTSGGGTQYF. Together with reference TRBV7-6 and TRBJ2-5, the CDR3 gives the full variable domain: GAGVSQSPRYKVTKRGQDVALRCDPISGHVSLYWYRQALGQGPEFLTYFNYEAQQDKSGLPNDRFSAERPEGSISTLTIQRTEQRDSAMYRCASSPGTSGGGTQYFGPGTRLLVL.

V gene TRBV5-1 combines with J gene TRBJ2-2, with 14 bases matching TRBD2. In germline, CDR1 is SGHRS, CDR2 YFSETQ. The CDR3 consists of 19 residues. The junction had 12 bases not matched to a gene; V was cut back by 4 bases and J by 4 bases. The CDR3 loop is CASSTGLAGALQFTGELFF. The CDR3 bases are TGCGCCAGCAGCACGGGACTAGCGGGGGCCCTACAGTTCACCGGGGAGCTGTTTTTT.

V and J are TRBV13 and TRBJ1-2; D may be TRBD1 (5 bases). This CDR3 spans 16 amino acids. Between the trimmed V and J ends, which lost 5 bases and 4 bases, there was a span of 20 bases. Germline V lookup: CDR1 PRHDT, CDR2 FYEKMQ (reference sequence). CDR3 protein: CASSHIDSGILYGYTF. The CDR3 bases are TGTGCCAGCAGCCATATCGACTCAGGGATACTCTATGGCTACACCTTC.

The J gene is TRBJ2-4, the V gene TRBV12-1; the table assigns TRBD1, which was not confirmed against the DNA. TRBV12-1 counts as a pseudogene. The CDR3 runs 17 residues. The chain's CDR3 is CASEDTVARVAKNIQYF. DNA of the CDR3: TGTGCCAGCGAGGACACGGTGGCTCGGGTAGCCAAAAACATTCAGTACTTC.

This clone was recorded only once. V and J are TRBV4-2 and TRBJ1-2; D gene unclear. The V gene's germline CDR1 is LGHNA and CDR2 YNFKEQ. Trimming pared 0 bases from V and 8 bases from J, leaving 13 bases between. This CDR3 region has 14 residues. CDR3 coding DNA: TGTGCCAGCAGCCAAGAGGGCGCCCTGCGCGGCTACACCTTC. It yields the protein CASSQEGALRGYTF.

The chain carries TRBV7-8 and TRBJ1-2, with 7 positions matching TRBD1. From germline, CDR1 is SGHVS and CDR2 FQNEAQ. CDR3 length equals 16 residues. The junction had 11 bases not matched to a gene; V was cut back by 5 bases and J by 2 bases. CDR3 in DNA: TGTGCCAGCAGCAACCGACAGGGAATGGGGAACTATGGCTACACCTTC. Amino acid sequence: CASSNRQGMGNYGYTF.

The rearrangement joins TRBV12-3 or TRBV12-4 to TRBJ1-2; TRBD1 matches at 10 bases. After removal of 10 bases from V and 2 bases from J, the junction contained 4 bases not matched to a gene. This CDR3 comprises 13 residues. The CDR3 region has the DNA TGTGCCACTTCGACAGGGGGCAACTATGGCTACACCTTC. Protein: CATSTGGNYGYTF.